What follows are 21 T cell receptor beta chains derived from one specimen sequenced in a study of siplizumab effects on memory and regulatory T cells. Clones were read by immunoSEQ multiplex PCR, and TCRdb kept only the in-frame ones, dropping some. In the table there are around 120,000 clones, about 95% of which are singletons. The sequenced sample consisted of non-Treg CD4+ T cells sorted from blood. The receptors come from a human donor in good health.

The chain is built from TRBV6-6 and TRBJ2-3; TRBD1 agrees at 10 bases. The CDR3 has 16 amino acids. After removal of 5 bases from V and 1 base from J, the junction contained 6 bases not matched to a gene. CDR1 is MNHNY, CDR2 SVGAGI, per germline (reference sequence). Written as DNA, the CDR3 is TGTGCCAGCAGTAATTCCGGGACAGGGGGCACAGATACGCAGTATTTT. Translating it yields CASSNSGTGGTDTQYF.

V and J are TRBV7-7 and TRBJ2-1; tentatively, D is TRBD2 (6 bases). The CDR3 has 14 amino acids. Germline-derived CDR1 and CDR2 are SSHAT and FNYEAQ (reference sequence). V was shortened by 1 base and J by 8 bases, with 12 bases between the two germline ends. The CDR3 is CASSLGPGEDEQFF. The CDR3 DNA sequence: TGTGCCAGCAGCTTAGGCCCCGGGGAGGATGAGCAGTTCTTC.

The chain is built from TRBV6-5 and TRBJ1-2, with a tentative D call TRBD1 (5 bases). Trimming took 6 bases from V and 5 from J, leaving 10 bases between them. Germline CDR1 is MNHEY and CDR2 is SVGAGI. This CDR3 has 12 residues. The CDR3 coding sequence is TGTGCCAGCAGGCTACAGGTTTATGGCTACACCTTC. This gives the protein CASRLQVYGYTF.

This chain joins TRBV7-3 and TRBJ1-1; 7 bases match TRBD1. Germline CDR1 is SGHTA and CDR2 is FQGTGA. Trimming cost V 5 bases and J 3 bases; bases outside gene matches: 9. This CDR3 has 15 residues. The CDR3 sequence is CASSHQQGRDTEAFF. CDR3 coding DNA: TGTGCCAGCAGCCATCAACAGGGGAGGGACACTGAAGCTTTCTTT.

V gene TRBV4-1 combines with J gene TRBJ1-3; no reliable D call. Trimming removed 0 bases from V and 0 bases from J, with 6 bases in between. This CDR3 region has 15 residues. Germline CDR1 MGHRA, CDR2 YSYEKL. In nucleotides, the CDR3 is TGCGCCAGCAGCCAAGAAGGGAGCTCTGGAAACACCATATATTTT. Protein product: CASSQEGSSGNTIYF.

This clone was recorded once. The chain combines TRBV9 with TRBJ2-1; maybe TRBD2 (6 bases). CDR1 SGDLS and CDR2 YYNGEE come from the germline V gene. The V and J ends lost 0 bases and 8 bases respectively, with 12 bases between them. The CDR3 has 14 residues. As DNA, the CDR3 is TGTGCCAGCAGCGTAGCTTCGGGGGTCTATGAGCAGTTCTTC. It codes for CASSVASGVYEQFF.

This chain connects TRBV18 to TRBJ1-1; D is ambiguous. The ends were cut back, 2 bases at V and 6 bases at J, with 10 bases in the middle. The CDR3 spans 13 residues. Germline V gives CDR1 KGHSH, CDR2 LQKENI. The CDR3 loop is CASSPTLDPEAFF. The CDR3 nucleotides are TGTGCCAGCTCACCAACATTAGATCCTGAAGCTTTCTTT.

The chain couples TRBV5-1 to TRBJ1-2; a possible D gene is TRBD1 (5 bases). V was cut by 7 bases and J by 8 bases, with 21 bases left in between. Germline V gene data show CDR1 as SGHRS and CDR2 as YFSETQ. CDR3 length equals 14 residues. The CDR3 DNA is TGCGCCAGCCATCCCGGGGACGGAGATAGGGGCTACACCTTC. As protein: CASHPGDGDRGYTF.

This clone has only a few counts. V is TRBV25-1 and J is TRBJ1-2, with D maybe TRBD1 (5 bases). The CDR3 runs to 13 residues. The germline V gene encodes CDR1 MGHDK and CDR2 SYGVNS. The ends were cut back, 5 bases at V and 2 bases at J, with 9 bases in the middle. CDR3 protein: CASSSGPNYGYTF. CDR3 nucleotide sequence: TGTGCCAGCAGTTCAGGGCCGAACTATGGCTACACCTTC.

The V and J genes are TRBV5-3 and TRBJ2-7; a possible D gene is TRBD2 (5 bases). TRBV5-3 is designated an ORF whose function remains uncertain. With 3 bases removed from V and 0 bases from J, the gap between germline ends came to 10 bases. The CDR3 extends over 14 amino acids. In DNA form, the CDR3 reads TGTGCCAGAAGCTCAAGCGGTAGCTCCTACGAGCAGTACTTC. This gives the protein CARSSSGSSYEQYF.

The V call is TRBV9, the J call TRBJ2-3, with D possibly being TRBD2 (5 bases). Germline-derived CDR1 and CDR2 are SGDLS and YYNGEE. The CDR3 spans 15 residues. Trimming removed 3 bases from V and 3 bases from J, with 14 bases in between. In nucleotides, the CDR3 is TGTGCCAGCAGCGCCCCGGCCTCGGGAACAGATACGCAGTATTTT. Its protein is CASSAPASGTDTQYF.

The CDR3 sequence: CASSYTGQGAYIQYF. CDR3 coding DNA: TGTGCCAGCAGTTACACGGGACAGGGGGCGTACATTCAGTACTTC. The rearrangement links TRBV6-5 to TRBJ2-4; 12 nucleotides match TRBD1. V dropped 2 bases and J dropped 8; count of bases not matched to a gene: 4. From germline, CDR1 is MNHEY and CDR2 SVGAGI. The CDR3 runs 15 residues.

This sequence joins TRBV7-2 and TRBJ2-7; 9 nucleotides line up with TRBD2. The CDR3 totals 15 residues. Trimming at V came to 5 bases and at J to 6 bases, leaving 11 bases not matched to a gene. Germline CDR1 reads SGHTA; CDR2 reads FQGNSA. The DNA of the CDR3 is TGTGCCAGCAGCCCCACTAGCGGGCTTAAGGGCGAGCAGTACTTC. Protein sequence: CASSPTSGLKGEQYF.

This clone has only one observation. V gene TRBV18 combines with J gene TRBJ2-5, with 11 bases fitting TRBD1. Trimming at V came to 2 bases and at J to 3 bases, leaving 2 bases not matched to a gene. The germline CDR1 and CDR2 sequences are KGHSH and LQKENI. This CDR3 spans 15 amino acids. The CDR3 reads CASSPLGQGEETQYF. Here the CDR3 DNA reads TGTGCCAGCTCACCATTGGGACAGGGGGAAGAGACCCAGTACTTC.

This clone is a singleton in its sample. DNA of the CDR3: TGTGCCAGCAGCCTCTCAGGGGCTAGCACAGATACGCAGTATTTT. Amino acid sequence: CASSLSGASTDTQYF. The chain employs TRBV11-3 and TRBJ2-3; D is perhaps TRBD1 (6 bases). V gave up 5 bases and J gave up 0 bases, with 12 bases separating them. The CDR3 runs to 15 residues. The V gene's germline CDR1 is SGHNT and CDR2 YENEEA.

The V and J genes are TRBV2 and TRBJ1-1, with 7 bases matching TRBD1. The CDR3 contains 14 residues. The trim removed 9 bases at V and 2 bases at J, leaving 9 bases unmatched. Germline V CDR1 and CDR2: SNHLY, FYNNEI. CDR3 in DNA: TGTGCCAGACAAGCGACAGGGAGAAACACTGAAGCTTTCTTT. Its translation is CARQATGRNTEAFF.

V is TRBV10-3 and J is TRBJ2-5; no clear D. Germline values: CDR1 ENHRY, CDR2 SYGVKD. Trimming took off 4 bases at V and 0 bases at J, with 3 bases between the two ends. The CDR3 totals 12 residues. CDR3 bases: TGTGCCATCAGTGTCGACCAAGAGACCCAGTACTTC. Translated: CAISVDQETQYF.

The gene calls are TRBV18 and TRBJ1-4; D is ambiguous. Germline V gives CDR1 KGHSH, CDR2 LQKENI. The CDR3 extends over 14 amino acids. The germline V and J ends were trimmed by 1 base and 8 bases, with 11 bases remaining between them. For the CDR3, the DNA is TGTGCCAGCTCACCACAGGGAAGTAAGGAAAAACTGTTTTTT. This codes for CASSPQGSKEKLFF.

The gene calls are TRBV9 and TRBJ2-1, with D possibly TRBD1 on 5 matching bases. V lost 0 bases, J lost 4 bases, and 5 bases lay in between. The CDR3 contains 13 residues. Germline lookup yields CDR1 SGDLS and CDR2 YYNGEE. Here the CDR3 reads CASSVAGYNEQFF. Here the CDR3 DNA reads TGTGCCAGCAGCGTAGCAGGGTACAATGAGCAGTTCTTC.

In DNA, the CDR3 is TGTGCCAGCAGTTACCGGCCAGGGAACTATGGCTACACCTTC. Protein sequence: CASSYRPGNYGYTF. The V gene is TRBV6-6, the J gene TRBJ1-2, with a possible D match to TRBD1 (5 bases). The CDR3 runs 14 residues. V lost 2 bases to trimming and J lost 2 bases, with 9 bases between them. Per germline, CDR1 MNHNY and CDR2 SVGAGI (reference sequence).

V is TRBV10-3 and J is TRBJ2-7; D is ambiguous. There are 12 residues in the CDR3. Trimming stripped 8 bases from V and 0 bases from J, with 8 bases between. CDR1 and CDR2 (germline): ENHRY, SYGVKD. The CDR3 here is CAISVSSYEQYF. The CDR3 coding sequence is TGTGCCATCTCCGTCAGCTCCTACGAGCAGTACTTC.